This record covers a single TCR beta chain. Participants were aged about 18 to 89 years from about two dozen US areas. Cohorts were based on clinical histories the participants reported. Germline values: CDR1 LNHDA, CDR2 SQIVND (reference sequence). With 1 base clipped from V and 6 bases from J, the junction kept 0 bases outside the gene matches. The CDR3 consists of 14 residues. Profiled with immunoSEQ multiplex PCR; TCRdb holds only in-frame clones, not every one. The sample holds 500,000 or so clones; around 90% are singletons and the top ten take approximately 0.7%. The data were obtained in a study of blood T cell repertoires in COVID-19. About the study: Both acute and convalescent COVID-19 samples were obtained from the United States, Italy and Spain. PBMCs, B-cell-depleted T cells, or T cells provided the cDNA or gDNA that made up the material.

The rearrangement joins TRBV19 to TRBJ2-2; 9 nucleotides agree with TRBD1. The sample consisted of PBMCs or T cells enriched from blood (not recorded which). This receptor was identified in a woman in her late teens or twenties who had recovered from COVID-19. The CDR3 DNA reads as TGTGCCAGTAGTATAGGGACAGGGGCCGGGGAGCTGTTTTTT. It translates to CASSIGTGAGELFF. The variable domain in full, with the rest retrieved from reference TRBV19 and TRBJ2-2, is DGGITQSPKYLFRKEGQNVTLSCEQNLNHDAMYWYRQDPGQGLRLIYYSQIVNDFQKGDIAEGYSVSREKKESFPLTVTSAQKNPTAFYLCASSIGTGAGELFFGEGSRLTVL.